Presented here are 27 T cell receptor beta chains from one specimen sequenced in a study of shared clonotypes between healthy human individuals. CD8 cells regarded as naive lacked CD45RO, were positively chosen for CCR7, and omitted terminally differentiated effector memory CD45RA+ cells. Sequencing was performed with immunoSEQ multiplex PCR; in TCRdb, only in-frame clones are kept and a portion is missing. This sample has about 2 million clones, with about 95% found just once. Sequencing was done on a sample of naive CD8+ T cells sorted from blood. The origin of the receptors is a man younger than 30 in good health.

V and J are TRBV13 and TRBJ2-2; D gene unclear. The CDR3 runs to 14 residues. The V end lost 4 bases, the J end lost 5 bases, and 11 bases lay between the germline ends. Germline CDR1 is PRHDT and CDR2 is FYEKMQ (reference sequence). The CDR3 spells CASSSRMETGELFF. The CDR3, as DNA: TGTGCCAGCAGCTCACGAATGGAAACCGGGGAGCTGTTTTTT. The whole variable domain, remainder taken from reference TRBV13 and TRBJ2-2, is AAGVIQSPRHLIKEKRETATLKCYPIPRHDTVYWYQQGPGQDPQFLISFYEKMQSDKGSIPDRFSAQQFSDYHSELNMSSLELGDSALYFCASSSRMETGELFFGEGSRLTVL.

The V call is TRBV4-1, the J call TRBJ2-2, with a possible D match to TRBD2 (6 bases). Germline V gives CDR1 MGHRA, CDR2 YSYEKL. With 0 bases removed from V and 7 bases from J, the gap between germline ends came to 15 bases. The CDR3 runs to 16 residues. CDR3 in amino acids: CASSQEAGRFGGELFF. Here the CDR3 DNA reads TGCGCCAGCAGCCAAGAGGCGGGGAGGTTTGGCGGGGAGCTGTTTTTT.

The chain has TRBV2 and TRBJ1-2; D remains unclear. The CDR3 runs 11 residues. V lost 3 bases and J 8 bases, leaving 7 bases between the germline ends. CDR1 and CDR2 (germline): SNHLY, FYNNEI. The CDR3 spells CASSDERGYTF. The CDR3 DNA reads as TGTGCCAGCAGTGATGAACGGGGCTACACCTTC.

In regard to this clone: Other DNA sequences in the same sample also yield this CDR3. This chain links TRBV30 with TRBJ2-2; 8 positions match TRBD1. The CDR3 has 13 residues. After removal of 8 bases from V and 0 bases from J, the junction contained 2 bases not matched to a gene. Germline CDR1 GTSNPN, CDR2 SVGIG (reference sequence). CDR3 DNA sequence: TGTGCCAAACAGGGGGCGAACACCGGGGAGCTGTTTTTT. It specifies CAKQGANTGELFF. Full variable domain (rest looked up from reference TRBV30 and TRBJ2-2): SQTIHQWPATLVQPVGSPLSLECTVEGTSNPNLYWYRQAAGRGLQLLFYSVGIGQISSEVPQNLSASRPQDRQFILSSKKLLLSDSGFYLCAKQGANTGELFFGEGSRLTVL.

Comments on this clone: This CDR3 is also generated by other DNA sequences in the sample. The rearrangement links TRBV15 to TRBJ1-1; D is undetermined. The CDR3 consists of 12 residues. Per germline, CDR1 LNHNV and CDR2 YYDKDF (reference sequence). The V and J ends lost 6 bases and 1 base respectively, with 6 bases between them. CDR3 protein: CATSRPNTEAFF. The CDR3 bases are TGTGCCACCAGTCGTCCGAACACTGAAGCTTTCTTT.

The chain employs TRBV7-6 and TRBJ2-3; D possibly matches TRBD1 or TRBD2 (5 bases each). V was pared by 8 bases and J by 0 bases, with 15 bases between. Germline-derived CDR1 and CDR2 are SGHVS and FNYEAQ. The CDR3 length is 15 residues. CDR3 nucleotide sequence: TGTGCCAGCGGCGTTGGTGGGGGTAGCACAGATACGCAGTATTTT. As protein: CASGVGGGSTDTQYF.

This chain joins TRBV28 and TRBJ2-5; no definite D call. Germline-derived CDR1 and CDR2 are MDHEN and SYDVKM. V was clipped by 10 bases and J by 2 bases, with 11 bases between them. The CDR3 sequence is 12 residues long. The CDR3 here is CATERPQETQYF. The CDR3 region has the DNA TGTGCCACGGAGAGACCTCAAGAGACCCAGTACTTC.

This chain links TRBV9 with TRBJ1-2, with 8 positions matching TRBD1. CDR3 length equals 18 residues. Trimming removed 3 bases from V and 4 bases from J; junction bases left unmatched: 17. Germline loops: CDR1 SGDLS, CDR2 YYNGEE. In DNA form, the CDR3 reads TGTGCCAGCAGCGCACCAATTTTGACAGGGGAGAGTAGCTATGGCTACACCTTC. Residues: CASSAPILTGESSYGYTF.

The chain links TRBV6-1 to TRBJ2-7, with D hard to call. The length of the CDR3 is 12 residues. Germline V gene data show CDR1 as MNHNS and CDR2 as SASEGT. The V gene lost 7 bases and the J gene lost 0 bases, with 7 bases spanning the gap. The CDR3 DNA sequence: TGTGCCAGCATCCAGAACTCCTACGAGCAGTACTTC. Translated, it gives CASIQNSYEQYF.

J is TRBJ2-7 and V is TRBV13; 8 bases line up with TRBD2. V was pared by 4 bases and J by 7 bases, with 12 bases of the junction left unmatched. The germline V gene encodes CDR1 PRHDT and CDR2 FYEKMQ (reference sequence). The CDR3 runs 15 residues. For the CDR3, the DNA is TGTGCCAGCAGCTCCTTAGCGGGAATAACTGGAGAGCAGTACTTC. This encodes CASSSLAGITGEQYF. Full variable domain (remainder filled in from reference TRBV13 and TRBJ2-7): AAGVIQSPRHLIKEKRETATLKCYPIPRHDTVYWYQQGPGQDPQFLISFYEKMQSDKGSIPDRFSAQQFSDYHSELNMSSLELGDSALYFCASSSLAGITGEQYFGPGTRLTVT.

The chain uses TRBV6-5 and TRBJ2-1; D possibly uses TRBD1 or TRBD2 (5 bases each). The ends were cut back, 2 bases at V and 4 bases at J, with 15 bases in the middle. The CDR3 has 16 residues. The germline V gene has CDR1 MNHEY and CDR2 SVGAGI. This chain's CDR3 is CASSYKTVGAYNEQFF. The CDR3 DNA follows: TGTGCCAGCAGTTACAAGACAGTCGGGGCGTACAATGAGCAGTTCTTC.

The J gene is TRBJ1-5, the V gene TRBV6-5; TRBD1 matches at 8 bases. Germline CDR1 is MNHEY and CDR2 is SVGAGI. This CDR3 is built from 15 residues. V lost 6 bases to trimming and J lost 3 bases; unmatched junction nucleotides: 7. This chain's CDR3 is CASSSRQGPNQPQHF. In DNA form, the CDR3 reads TGTGCCAGCAGCTCGAGACAGGGGCCCAATCAGCCCCAGCATTTT.

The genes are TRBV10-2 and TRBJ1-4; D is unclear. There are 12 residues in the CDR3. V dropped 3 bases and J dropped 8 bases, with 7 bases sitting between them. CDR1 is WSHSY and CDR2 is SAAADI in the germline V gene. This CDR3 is CASSDLGEKLFF. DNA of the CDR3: TGCGCCAGCAGTGACCTCGGCGAAAAACTGTTTTTT.

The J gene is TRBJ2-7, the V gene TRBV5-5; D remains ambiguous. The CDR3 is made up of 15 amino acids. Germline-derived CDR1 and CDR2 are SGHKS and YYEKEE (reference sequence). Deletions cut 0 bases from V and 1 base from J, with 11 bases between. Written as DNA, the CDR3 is TGTGCCAGCAGCTTGGTGGACGCTTGGTCCTACGAGCAGTACTTC. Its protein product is CASSLVDAWSYEQYF.

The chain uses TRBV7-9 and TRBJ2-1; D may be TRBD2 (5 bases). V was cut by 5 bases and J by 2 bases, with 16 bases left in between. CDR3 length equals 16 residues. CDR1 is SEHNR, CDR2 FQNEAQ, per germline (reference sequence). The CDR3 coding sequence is TGTGCCAGCAGCCCCGTGTCGGGGAGTCCCTACAATGAGCAGTTCTTC. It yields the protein CASSPVSGSPYNEQFF.

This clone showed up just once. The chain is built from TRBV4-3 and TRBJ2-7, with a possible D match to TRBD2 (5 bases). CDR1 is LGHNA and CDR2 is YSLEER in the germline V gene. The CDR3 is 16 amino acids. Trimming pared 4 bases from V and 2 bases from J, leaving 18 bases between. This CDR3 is CASSPSRGGPTYEQYF. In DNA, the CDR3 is TGCGCCAGCAGCCCCAGCCGAGGCGGGCCAACCTACGAGCAGTACTTC.

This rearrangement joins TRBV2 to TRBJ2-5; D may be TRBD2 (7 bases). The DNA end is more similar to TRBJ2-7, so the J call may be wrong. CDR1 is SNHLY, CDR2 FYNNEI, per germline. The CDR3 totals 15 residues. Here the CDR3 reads CASSPRGGSSYEQYF. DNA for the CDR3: TGTGCCAGCAGTCCGAGGGGGGGCTCCTCCTACGAGCAGTACTTC.

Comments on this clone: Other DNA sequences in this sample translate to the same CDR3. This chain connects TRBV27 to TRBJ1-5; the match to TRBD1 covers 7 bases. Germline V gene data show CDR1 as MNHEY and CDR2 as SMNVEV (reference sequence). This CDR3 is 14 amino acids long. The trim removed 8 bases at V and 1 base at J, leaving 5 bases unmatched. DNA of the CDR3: TGTGCCAGCCGACCGACAGGGAGCAATCAGCCCCAGCATTTT. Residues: CASRPTGSNQPQHF.

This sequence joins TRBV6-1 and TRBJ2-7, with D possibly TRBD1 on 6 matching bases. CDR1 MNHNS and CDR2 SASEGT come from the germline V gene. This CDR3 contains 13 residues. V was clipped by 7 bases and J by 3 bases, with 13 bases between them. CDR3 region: CASTSGQDYEQYF. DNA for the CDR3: TGTGCCAGCACATCGGGACAAGACTACGAGCAGTACTTC.

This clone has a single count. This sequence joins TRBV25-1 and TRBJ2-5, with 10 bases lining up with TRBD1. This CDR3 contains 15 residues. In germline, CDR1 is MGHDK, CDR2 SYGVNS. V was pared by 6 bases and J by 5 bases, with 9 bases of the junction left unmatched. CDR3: CASSNPGQGWETQYF. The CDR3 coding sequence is TGTGCCAGCAGCAATCCGGGACAGGGGTGGGAGACCCAGTACTTC.

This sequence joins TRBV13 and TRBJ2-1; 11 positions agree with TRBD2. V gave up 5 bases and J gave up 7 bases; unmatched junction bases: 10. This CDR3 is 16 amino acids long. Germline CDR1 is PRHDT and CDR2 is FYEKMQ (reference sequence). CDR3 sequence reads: CASSDHTGTSGNEQFF. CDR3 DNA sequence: TGTGCCAGCAGCGACCACACCGGGACTAGCGGAAATGAGCAGTTCTTC.

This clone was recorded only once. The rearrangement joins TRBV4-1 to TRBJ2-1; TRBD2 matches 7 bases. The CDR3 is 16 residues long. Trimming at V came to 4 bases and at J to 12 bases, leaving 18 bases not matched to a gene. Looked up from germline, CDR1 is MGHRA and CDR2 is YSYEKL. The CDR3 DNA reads TGCGCCAGCAGCCCCCTCACTAGCGATTCCCTTGAAGGGCAGTTCTTC. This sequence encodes CASSPLTSDSLEGQFF.

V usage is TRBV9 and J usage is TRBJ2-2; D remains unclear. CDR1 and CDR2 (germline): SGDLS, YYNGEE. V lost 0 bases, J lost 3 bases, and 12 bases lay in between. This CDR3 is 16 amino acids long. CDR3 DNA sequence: TGTGCCAGCAGCGTAGAGGGCAGTCCAGACACCGGGGAGCTGTTTTTT. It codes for CASSVEGSPDTGELFF. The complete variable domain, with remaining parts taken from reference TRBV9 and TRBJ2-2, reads DSGVTQTPKHLITATGQRVTLRCSPRSGDLSVYWYQQSLDQGLQFLIQYYNGEERAKGNILERFSAQQFPDLHSELNLSSLELGDSALYFCASSVEGSPDTGELFFGEGSRLTVL.

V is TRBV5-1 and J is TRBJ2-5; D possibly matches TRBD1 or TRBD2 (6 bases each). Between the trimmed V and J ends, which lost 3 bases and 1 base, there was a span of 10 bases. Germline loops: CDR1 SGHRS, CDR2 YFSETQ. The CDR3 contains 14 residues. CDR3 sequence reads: CASSSGGLQETQYF. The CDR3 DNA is TGCGCCAGCAGCTCCGGGGGCCTCCAAGAGACCCAGTACTTC.

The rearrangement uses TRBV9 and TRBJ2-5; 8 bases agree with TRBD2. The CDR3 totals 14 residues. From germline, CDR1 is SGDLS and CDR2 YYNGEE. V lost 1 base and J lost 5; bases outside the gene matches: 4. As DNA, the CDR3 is TGTGCCAGCAGCGTATCGGGACTAGGGGAGACCCAGTACTTC. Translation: CASSVSGLGETQYF.

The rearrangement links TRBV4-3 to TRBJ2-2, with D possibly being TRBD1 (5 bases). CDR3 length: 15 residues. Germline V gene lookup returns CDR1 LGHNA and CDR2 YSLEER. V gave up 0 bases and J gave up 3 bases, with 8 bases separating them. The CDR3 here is CASSQDRADTGELFF. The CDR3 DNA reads TGCGCCAGCAGCCAAGACAGGGCGGACACCGGGGAGCTGTTTTTT.

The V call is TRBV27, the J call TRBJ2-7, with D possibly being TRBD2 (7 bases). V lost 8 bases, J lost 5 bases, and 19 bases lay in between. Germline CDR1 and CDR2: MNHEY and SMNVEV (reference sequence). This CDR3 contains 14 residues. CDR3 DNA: TGTGCCAGCTCTTTGGGGGGGCTCGTCCACGAGCAGTACTTC. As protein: CASSLGGLVHEQYF.